A selection of T cell receptor beta chains follows, all from one sample in a study of blood T cells in healthy people across ages. TCRdb ran MiXCR on the 5' RACE reads and lists one entry per CDR3 protein. The profile shows around 650,000 distinct CDR3 sequences, less than 40% of them singletons. What was sequenced was blood. The receptor set was obtained from a woman older than 75 in good health. The CDR3 runs from the conserved cysteine through the conserved F or W. A D gene is named only where the DNA matches it firmly. A row's size may be missing; if present it is once, few, many or a size class.

>few|TRBD1|TRBJ2-7|TRBV5-1
CANSQWTSAGTGFFYEQYF
TGCGCCAACAGCCAATGGACCTCCGCTGGGACAGGTTTCTTCTACGAGCAGTACTTC
>-|-|TRBJ2-7|TRBV11-2
CASSLDGGRLVPGSYNEQYF
TGTGCCAGCAGCTTAGATGGGGGGAGACTAGTTCCGGGCTCCTACAATGAGCAGTACTTC
>-|-|TRBJ2-5|TRBV25-1
CAITGTPKAQETQYF
TGTGCCATTACAGGGACGCCCAAAGCCCAAGAGACCCAGTACTTC
>many|-|TRBJ2-3|TRBV20-1
CSAPTFTDTQYF
TGCAGTGCTCCGACGTTCACAGATACGCAGTATTTT
>-|-|TRBJ1-1|TRBV29-1
CSVEAANTEAFF
TGCAGCGTTGAAGCAGCGAACACTGAAGCTTTCTTT
>few|-|TRBJ2-1|TRBV4-2
CASSQAPGFGDEQFF
TGTGCCAGCAGCCAAGCCCCGGGGTTCGGCGATGAGCAGTTCTTC
>-|-|TRBJ1-2|TRBV7-9
CASRGGQDRESYTF
TGTGCCAGCAGGGGTGGGCAGGACAGAGAGAGCTACACCTTC
>many|-|TRBJ1-5|TRBV30
CAWSRGGPNSNQPQHF
TGTGCCTGGAGTAGGGGCGGACCAAATAGCAATCAGCCCCAGCATTTT
>-|TRBD2|TRBJ2-2|TRBV9
CASSLTAGTNTGELFF
TGTGCCAGCAGCCTCACAGCGGGGACGAACACCGGGGAGCTGTTTTTT
>-|TRBD1|TRBJ2-2|TRBV6-1
CASRGQWVAGELFF
TGTGCCAGCAGGGGACAGTGGGTCGCCGGGGAGCTGTTTTTT
>-|-|TRBJ2-7|TRBV25-1
CASSVDSRYEQYF
TGTGCCAGCAGTGTGGACAGTCGCTACGAGCAGTACTTC
>many|TRBD1|TRBJ1-2|TRBV10-3
CAISEQGGNYGYTF
TGTGCCATCAGTGAACAGGGGGGGAACTATGGCTACACCTTC
>few|-|TRBJ1-3|TRBV5-1
CASSLGQGNTIYF
TGCGCCAGCAGCTTGGGACAGGGAAACACCATATATTTT
>many|-|TRBJ2-5|TRBV3-1
CASSQGTSTQYF
TGTGCCAGCAGCCAAGGGACCTCGACCCAGTACTTC
>-|-|TRBJ1-1|TRBV10-3
CAIRAGAPPNTEAFF
TGTGCCATCAGGGCGGGGGCGCCCCCTAACACTGAAGCTTTCTTT
>many|-|TRBJ2-3|TRBV9
CASSLGGLKDTQYF
TGTGCCAGCAGTCTAGGGGGGCTTAAAGATACGCAGTATTTT
>-|-|TRBJ2-2|TRBV15
CATSRDTWGARGTGELFF
TGTGCCACCAGCAGAGATACCTGGGGGGCTCGGGGCACCGGGGAGCTGTTTTTT